Following are 18 T cell receptor beta chains from one sample sequenced in a study of cytomegalovirus exposure and HLA in healthy donors. Using immunoSEQ multiplex PCR, the repertoire was profiled, and TCRdb retains in-frame clones only, with some absent. Of roughly 150,000 clones listed, approximately 88% are singletons. Input material: PBMCs. These receptors came from a young woman in good health and CMV-seropositive.

The chain is built from TRBV6-1 and TRBJ2-2, with TRBD2 identical over 10 bases. Germline values: CDR1 MNHNS, CDR2 SASEGT. V dropped 3 bases and J dropped 5; count of bases not matched to a gene: 6. The CDR3 spans 16 residues. The CDR3 sequence: CASSDIAGGATGELFF. In DNA form, the CDR3 reads TGTGCCAGCAGTGATATAGCGGGAGGAGCTACCGGGGAGCTGTTTTTT.

The rearrangement links TRBV18 to TRBJ1-1; a weak D match, TRBD1 (5 bases). V lost 3 bases and J lost 1, with 15 bases in between. Per the germline V gene, CDR1 is KGHSH and CDR2 is LQKENI. CDR3 length: 16 amino acids. The CDR3 region has the DNA TGTGCCAGCTCACCTTATGACAGACCGTCGAACACTGAAGCTTTCTTT. Translating it yields CASSPYDRPSNTEAFF.

The chain is built from TRBV5-6 and TRBJ2-3, with 8 bases fitting TRBD2. J was trimmed by 2 bases and V by 1 base; bases with no gene match: 9. CDR1 is SGHDT, CDR2 YYEEEE, per germline. CDR3 length: 17 residues. CDR3 nucleotides: TGTGCCAGCAGCTTGAGGAGTATGACTAGCGCCACAGATACGCAGTATTTT. It specifies CASSLRSMTSATDTQYF.

The genes are TRBV2 and TRBJ2-2; possibly TRBD2 for D (5 bases). The CDR3 consists of 14 residues. V was cut by 9 bases and J by 0 bases, with 11 bases left in between. Germline V gene data show CDR1 as SNHLY and CDR2 as FYNNEI. The chain's CDR3 is CARRRTTNTGELFF. The CDR3 DNA reads as TGTGCCAGAAGGAGGACCACGAACACCGGGGAGCTGTTTTTT.

This clone was seen a few times. The genes are TRBV27 and TRBJ1-2; TRBD1 matches at 9 bases. CDR1 is MNHEY, CDR2 SMNVEV, per germline (reference sequence). This CDR3 is built from 13 residues. Germline trimming cut 6 bases from V and 5 bases from J; bases unmatched to any gene: 4. The CDR3 DNA reads TGTGCCAGCAGCCGCGGGACAGGGTATGGCTACACCTTC. Amino acids: CASSRGTGYGYTF.

The J gene is TRBJ2-5, the V gene TRBV5-6; a weak D match, TRBD2 (6 bases). The CDR3 has 14 amino acids. The V gene's germline CDR1 is SGHDT and CDR2 YYEEEE. The V gene lost 0 bases and the J gene lost 2 bases, with 8 bases spanning the gap. The CDR3 protein is CASSLGEVQETQYF. CDR3 DNA sequence: TGTGCCAGCAGCTTGGGGGAGGTACAAGAGACCCAGTACTTC.

The chain couples TRBV2 to TRBJ1-5; 7 bases map to TRBD1. The CDR3 consists of 20 residues. Losses at the gene ends were 2 bases for V and 6 bases for J; bases not matched to a gene: 22. Germline V gene sequence: CDR1 SNHLY, CDR2 FYNNEI. In nucleotides, the CDR3 is TGTGCCAGCAGTGAAACCTCAATAACAGGGGCTGTATTTCCCAGTCAGCCCCAGCATTTT. As protein: CASSETSITGAVFPSQPQHF.

The J gene is TRBJ2-5, the V gene TRBV6-5, with 7 nucleotides matching TRBD2. Trimming cost V 0 bases and J 0 bases; bases outside gene matches: 4. Germline lookup yields CDR1 MNHEY and CDR2 SVGAGI. CDR3 length: 16 residues. In nucleotides, the CDR3 is TGTGCCAGCAGTTACTCGGGGGGGGTTAACCAAGAGACCCAGTACTTC. It codes for CASSYSGGVNQETQYF.

This sequence joins TRBV2 and TRBJ1-4; D gene ambiguous. With 7 bases removed from V and 0 bases from J, the gap between germline ends came to 12 bases. Germline CDR1 is SNHLY and CDR2 is FYNNEI. The CDR3 runs to 15 residues. The CDR3 DNA follows: TGTGCCAGCAATAGATTGACTCCAACTAATGAAAAACTGTTTTTT. Its translation is CASNRLTPTNEKLFF.

The chain links TRBV28 to TRBJ2-7; D gene unclear. In germline, CDR1 is MDHEN, CDR2 SYDVKM. The CDR3 totals 12 residues. The V gene lost 2 bases and the J gene lost 3 bases, with 5 bases spanning the gap. The CDR3 protein is CASSLPRYEQYF. In DNA, the CDR3 is TGTGCCAGCAGTTTACCCCGCTACGAGCAGTACTTC.

This chain uses TRBV7-3 with TRBJ2-7; no definite D call. The CDR3 length is 14 residues. CDR1 is SGHTA, CDR2 FQGTGA, per germline. V was clipped by 1 base and J by 2 bases, with 9 bases between them. CDR3 DNA: TGTGCCAGCAGCTTAAACGGGTTAACCTACGAGCAGTACTTC. Residues: CASSLNGLTYEQYF.

This chain links TRBV11-2 with TRBJ2-5; 13 nucleotides match TRBD2. Trimming removed 5 bases from V and 0 bases from J; junction bases left unmatched: 3. CDR1 and CDR2 (germline): SGHAT, FQNNGV. The CDR3 runs 16 residues. The CDR3 DNA is TGTGCCAGCAGCAGAGGGACTAGCGGGGACCAAGAGACCCAGTACTTC. The encoded protein is CASSRGTSGDQETQYF.

The CDR3 here is CASSSDSGRADEQFF. The CDR3 region has the DNA TGTGCCAGCAGTTCAGACAGCGGGAGGGCCGATGAGCAGTTCTTC. The chain joins TRBV28 to TRBJ2-1; 10 bases line up with TRBD2. The CDR3 is 15 amino acids. Germline loops: CDR1 MDHEN, CDR2 SYDVKM. V was clipped by 4 bases and J by 8 bases; unmatched bases: 8.

The CDR3 DNA is TGTGCCAGCAGCTTGAGTGGGCCCGGTGAAAAACTGTTTTTT. Protein product: CASSLSGPGEKLFF. The gene calls are TRBV5-4 and TRBJ1-4; no firm D call. The length of the CDR3 is 14 residues. CDR1 is SGHNT and CDR2 is YYREEE in the germline V gene (reference sequence). V lost 1 base and J lost 7, with 11 bases in between.

The V call is TRBV9, the J call TRBJ1-3, with TRBD1 as a possible D gene (5 bases). Germline loops: CDR1 SGDLS, CDR2 YYNGEE. The germline V and J ends were trimmed by 0 bases and 0 bases, with 16 bases remaining between them. The CDR3 contains 18 residues. The CDR3 region has the DNA TGTGCCAGCAGCGTAGAACCGGGTCCGGGGGGCTCTGGAAACACCATATATTTT. It yields the protein CASSVEPGPGGSGNTIYF.

The rearrangement links TRBV30 to TRBJ1-1, with unresolved D. The germline gives CDR1 GTSNPN, CDR2 SVGIG (reference sequence). V was pared by 2 bases and J by 1 base, with 8 bases between. The CDR3 spans 13 residues. CDR3 amino acids: CAWSHRQNTEAFF. In DNA, the CDR3 is TGTGCCTGGAGTCACCGACAGAACACTGAAGCTTTCTTT. The full variable domain, in which reference TRBV30 and TRBJ1-1 provide the parts outside the CDR3, is SQTIHQWPATLVQPVGSPLSLECTVEGTSNPNLYWYRQAAGRGLQLLFYSVGIGQISSEVPQNLSASRPQDRQFILSSKKLLLSDSGFYLCAWSHRQNTEAFFGQGTRLTVV.

The chain's CDR3 is CASSLESGLTEAFF. The CDR3 nucleotides read TGTGCCAGCAGCTTAGAATCCGGGTTGACTGAAGCTTTCTTT. This chain links TRBV7-6 with TRBJ1-1; no clear D. V was trimmed by 1 base and J by 5 bases, leaving 11 bases between them. CDR3 length: 14 residues. CDR1 SGHVS and CDR2 FNYEAQ come from the germline V gene.

The chain employs TRBV5-6 and TRBJ2-7, with TRBD1 matching 7 bases. Germline V lookup: CDR1 SGHDT, CDR2 YYEEEE. V gave up 4 bases and J gave up 6 bases; unmatched junction bases: 13. The CDR3 is 15 residues long. DNA for the CDR3: TGTGCCAGCAGCCTGACGACAGGGATGGATCGCGAGCAGTACTTC. Its protein product is CASSLTTGMDREQYF.